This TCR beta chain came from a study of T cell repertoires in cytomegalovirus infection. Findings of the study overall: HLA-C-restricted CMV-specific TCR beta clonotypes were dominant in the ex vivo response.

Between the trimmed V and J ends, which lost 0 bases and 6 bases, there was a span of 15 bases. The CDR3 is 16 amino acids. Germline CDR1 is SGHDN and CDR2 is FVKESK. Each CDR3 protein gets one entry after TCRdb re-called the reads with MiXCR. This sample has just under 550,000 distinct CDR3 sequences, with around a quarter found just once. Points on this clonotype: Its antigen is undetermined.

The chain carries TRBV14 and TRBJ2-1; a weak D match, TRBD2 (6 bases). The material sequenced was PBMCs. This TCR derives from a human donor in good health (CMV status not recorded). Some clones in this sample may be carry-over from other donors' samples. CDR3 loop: CASSQDQPLALNEQFF. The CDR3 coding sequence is TGTGCCAGCAGCCAAGACCAGCCACTAGCCCTCAATGAGCAGTTCTTC.